The table lists the clone carrying this TCR beta chain with many counts. The TCRbeta library was prepared with unique molecular identifiers. TCRdb redid the calling of the PCR reads with MiXCR, one entry per CDR3 protein. The data contain around 270,000 distinct CDR3 sequences, roughly a tenth of them singletons. These data come from a study of T-cell reconstitution after alpha-beta-depleted transplantation in children. The CDR3 is 12 residues long. Between the trimmed V and J ends, which lost 6 bases and 1 base, there was a span of 6 bases. Per germline, CDR1 SGHRS and CDR2 YFSETQ. The clonotype originates from a boy less than two years old with acute myeloid leukemia, due to receive a stem cell transplant. V and J are TRBV5-1 and TRBJ2-3, with D hard to call. The sequencing here drew on PBMCs, taken before TCRalphabeta/CD19-depleted stem cell transplant. The CDR3 reads CASKPGTDTQYF. CDR3 sequence (DNA): TGCGCCAGCAAACCAGGCACAGATACGCAGTATTTT.